This T cell receptor beta chain originates from a study of T-cell memory formation after mild COVID-19. TCRdb reprocessed the 5' RACE reads via MiXCR and lists one record per CDR3 protein. The profile shows 350,000 to 500,000 distinct CDR3 sequences, 20% to 25% of them singletons. The sample consisted of PBMCs or a T cell subset sorted from them (not recorded which). The clonotype was recovered from an adult woman who had mild COVID-19 (a few samples of this study predate the infection). Cell type and time point are not known.

DNA for the CDR3: TGTGCCAGCAACCTACATACCGGGACAGGGGTAGAGACCCAGTACTTC. Translated: CASNLHTGTGVETQYF. The V call is TRBV6-1, the J call TRBJ2-5, with 10 bases that match TRBD1. CDR3 length: 16 residues. Trimming at V came to 7 bases and at J to 4 bases, leaving 12 bases not matched to a gene. CDR1 and CDR2 (germline): MNHNS, SASEGT.